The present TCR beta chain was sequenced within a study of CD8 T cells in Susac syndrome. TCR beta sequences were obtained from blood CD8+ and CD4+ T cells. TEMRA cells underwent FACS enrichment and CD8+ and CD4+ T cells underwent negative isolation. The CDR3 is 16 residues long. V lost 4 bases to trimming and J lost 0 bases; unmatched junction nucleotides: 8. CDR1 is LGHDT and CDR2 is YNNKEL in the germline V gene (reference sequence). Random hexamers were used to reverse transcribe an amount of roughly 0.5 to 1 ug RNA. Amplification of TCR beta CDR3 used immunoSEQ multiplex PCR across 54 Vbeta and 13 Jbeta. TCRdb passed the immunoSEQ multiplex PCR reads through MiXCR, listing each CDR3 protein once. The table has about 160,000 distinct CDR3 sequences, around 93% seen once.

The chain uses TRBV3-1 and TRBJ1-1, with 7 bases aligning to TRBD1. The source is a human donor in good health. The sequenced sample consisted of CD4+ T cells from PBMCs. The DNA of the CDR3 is TGTGCCAGCAGCCGAGTAGCCGGGACAGTGAACACTGAAGCTTTCTTT. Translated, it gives CASSRVAGTVNTEAFF.